A selection of T cell receptor beta chains follows, all from one sample in a study of blood T cells in healthy people across ages. Via MiXCR, TCRdb re-called the 5' RACE reads, giving one row per CDR3 protein. The sample holds around 990,000 distinct CDR3 sequences, roughly 24% seen once. These data also formed part of another study, on T cells of mothers and their children.

The specimen sequenced was blood. These receptors originate from a girl aged 2 to 10 in good health. Each CDR3 is given with its conserved first and last residue. D genes are given only for firm matches. Expanded clones get a size class; other rows say once, few or many, or leave the size out.

abundance,v_gene,j_gene,d_gene,CDR3aa,CDR3nt
.,TRBV4-1,TRBJ2-6,.,CASSQGVLVGRGAFGANVLTF,TGCGCCAGCAGCCAAGGAGTCTTAGTCGGCCGGGGGGCTTTTGGGGCCAACGTCCTGACTTTC
.,TRBV11-1,TRBJ2-2,TRBD1,CASSFEGARPGELFF,TGTGCCAGCAGCTTTGAGGGGGCGCGTCCCGGGGAGCTGTTTTTT
.,TRBV29-1,TRBJ2-1,.,CSVALGAGEQFF,TGCAGCGTTGCTTTAGGGGCGGGTGAGCAGTTCTTC
.,TRBV20-1,TRBJ1-2,TRBD1,CSARPDGQGTNYGYTF,TGCAGTGCTAGACCCGACGGACAGGGTACTAACTATGGCTACACCTTC
few,TRBV28,TRBJ2-1,.,CASRGGGILGEQFF,TGTGCCAGCAGGGGCGGTGGAATACTAGGGGAGCAGTTCTTC
few,TRBV6-1,TRBJ1-3,.,CASSSPLRDPGSTIYF,TGTGCCAGCAGTAGCCCTCTTAGGGATCCTGGAAGCACCATATATTTT
few,TRBV12-3/TRBV12-4,TRBJ2-5,TRBD2,CASREPSGILETQYF,TGTGCCAGCAGAGAACCGAGCGGGATTTTAGAGACCCAGTACTTC
few,TRBV5-1,TRBJ2-2,.,CASSSRNRDKNTGELFF,TGCGCCAGCAGCTCGAGGAACCGGGACAAGAACACCGGGGAGCTGTTTTTT
few,TRBV9,TRBJ1-4,.,CASSVAPASHINEKLFF,TGTGCCAGCAGCGTAGCTCCGGCCTCACACATTAATGAAAAACTGTTTTTT
.,TRBV20-1,TRBJ2-1,TRBD2,CSARTTSGRANEQFF,TGCAGTGCTAGGACGACTAGCGGGAGGGCAAATGAGCAGTTCTTC
many,TRBV12-3/TRBV12-4,TRBJ2-5,TRBD2,CASSATSGGQETQYF,TGTGCCAGCAGTGCAACTAGCGGGGGACAAGAGACCCAGTACTTC
once,TRBV11-2,TRBJ2-7,TRBD1,CASRPSPGGVAIRPTLAYEQYF,TGTGCCAGCAGACCAAGCCCAGGGGGCGTCGCGATCCGTCCCACCCTGGCCTACGAGCAGTACTTC
.,TRBV28,TRBJ1-2,.,CASSLLIGAGGSGYTF,TGTGCCAGCAGTTTATTAATTGGGGCTGGAGGTTCGGGCTACACCTTC
few,TRBV6-1,TRBJ2-7,.,CASSDSGCEQYF,TGTGCCAGCAGTGATTCGGGGTGCGAGCAGTACTTC
few,TRBV6-6,TRBJ2-5,TRBD1,CASSQNPGQGYDF,TGTGCCAGCAGCCAAAACCCCGGACAGGGTTACGACTTC
few,TRBV6-2/TRBV6-3,TRBJ1-5,.,CASSYMGRNQPQHF,TGTGCCAGCAGTTACATGGGCAGGAATCAGCCCCAGCATTTT
few,TRBV7-3,TRBJ2-5,.,CASSASGGETQYF,TGTGCCAGCAGCGCCTCGGGCGGGGAGACCCAGTACTTC
few,TRBV15,TRBJ2-3,TRBD2,CATSSSAAGGRTDTQYF,TGTGCCACCAGCAGTTCTGCCGCGGGAGGACGCACAGATACGCAGTATTTT
.,TRBV28,TRBJ2-5,.,CASSFSVSEQYF,TGTGCCAGCAGTTTTAGCGTGAGCGAACAGTACTTC
.,TRBV12-3/TRBV12-4,TRBJ2-7,TRBD2,CASSLAGTNRYEQYF,TGTGCCAGCAGTTTAGCCGGGACTAACCGTTACGAGCAGTACTTC
few,TRBV6-5,TRBJ2-1,.,CASSLGISGSNEQFF,TGTGCCAGCAGTTTGGGCATATCTGGGTCGAATGAGCAGTTCTTC
.,TRBV4-1,TRBJ2-7,TRBD1,CASSQLGGSQYEQYF,TGTGCCAGCAGCCAATTAGGGGGCTCTCAATACGAGCAGTACTTC
.,TRBV29-1,TRBJ2-1,.,CSVGTLGNEQFF,TGCAGCGTTGGGACCTTGGGCAATGAGCAGTTCTTC
.,TRBV10-3,TRBJ2-1,.,CAISDHSSSYNEQFF,TGTGCCATCAGTGACCACTCCTCCTCCTACAATGAGCAGTTTTTC
few,TRBV7-2,TRBJ1-5,.,CASSPSQGQPQHF,TGTGCCAGCAGCCCATCACAGGGCCAGCCCCAGCATTTT
few,TRBV4-2,TRBJ2-5,TRBD2,CAGSQVTSGTEETQYF,TGTGCCGGCAGCCAAGTGACTAGCGGGACTGAAGAGACCCAGTACTTC